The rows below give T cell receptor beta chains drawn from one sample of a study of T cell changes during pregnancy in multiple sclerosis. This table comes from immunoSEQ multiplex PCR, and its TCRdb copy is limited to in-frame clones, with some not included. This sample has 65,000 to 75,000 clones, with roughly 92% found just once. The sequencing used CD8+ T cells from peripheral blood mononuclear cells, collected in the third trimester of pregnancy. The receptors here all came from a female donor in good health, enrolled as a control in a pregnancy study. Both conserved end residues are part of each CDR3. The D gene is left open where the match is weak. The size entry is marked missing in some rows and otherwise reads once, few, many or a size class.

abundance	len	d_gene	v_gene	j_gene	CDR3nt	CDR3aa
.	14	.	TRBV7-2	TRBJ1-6	TGTGCCAGCAGCTCCACGGGCCCTCGGGGACCCCTCCACTTT	CASSSTGPRGPLHF
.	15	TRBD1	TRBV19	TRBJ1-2	TGTGCCAGTAGTATGAGTGGACAGGTGTTCTATGGCTACACCTTC	CASSMSGQVFYGYTF
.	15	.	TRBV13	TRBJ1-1	TGTGCCAGCAGTCGGGGGGGTCCGGGGGCTCGCGAAGCTTTCTTT	CASSRGGPGAREAFF
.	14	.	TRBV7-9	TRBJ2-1	TGTGCCAGCAGTCTTAACGGACTTTACAATGAGCAGTTCTTC	CASSLNGLYNEQFF
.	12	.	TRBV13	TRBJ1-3	TGTGCCAGCAGCGGCGGAGGAAACACCATATATTTT	CASSGGGNTIYF
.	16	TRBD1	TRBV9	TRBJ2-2	TGTGCCAGCAGTATCCTACAGGGGATCCGGACCGGGGAGCTGTTTTTT	CASSILQGIRTGELFF
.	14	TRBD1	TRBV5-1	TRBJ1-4	TGCGCCAGCAGAGGGGACAGTCTTAATGAAAAACTGTTTTTT	CASRGDSLNEKLFF
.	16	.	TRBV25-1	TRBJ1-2	TGTGCCAGCAGTGAATGGAACAGGGAGCTTGACTATGGCTACACCTTC	CASSEWNRELDYGYTF
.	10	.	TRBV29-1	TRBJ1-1	TGCAGCGTCAGGACAGACGAAGCTTTCTTT	CSVRTDEAFF
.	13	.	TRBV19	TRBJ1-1	TGTGCCAGTAGTATAGGTTCAGGGTCTGAAGCTTTCTTT	CASSIGSGSEAFF
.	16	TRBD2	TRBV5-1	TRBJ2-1	TGCGCCAGCAGCTTGGAGTCTAGCGGGGCCTACAATGAGCAGTTCTTC	CASSLESSGAYNEQFF
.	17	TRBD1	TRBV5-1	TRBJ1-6	TGCGCCAGCAGCCTGACAGGGACGAGCTCCTATAATTCACCCCTCCACTTT	CASSLTGTSSYNSPLHF
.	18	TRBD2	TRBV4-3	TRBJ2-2	TGCGCCAGCAGCCAGGATAGGGCCCGCGGGGGTGGCACCGGGGAGCTGTTTTTT	CASSQDRARGGGTGELFF
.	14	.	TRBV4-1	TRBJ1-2	TGCGCCAGCAGCCCTCCTGGCAGGAACTATGGCTACACCTTC	CASSPPGRNYGYTF
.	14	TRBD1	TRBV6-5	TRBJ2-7	TGTGCCAGCAGTTACGGACAGGGATCGTACGAGCAGTACTTC	CASSYGQGSYEQYF
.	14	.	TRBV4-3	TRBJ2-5	TGCGCCAGCAGCCAAGAGTTCGACCAAGAGACCCAGTACTTC	CASSQEFDQETQYF
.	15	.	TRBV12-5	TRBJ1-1	TGTGCTAGTGGTTTGGATGTGACTGAGAACACTGAAGCTTTCTTT	CASGLDVTENTEAFF
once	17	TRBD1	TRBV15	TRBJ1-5	TGTGCCACCAGCAGAGGGACAGGGTTCGGGAGCAATCAGCCCCAGCATTTT	CATSRGTGFGSNQPQHF
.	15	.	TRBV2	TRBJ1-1	TGTGCCAGCAGTACTCCATTACGAGAGAACACTGAAGCTTTCTTT	CASSTPLRENTEAFF
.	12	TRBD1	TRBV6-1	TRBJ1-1	TGTGCCACGGGACAGGGTGCGGCTGAAGCTTTCTTT	CATGQGAAEAFF
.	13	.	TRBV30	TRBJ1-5	TGTGCCTGGGCCTGGGGGGGAGGCCAGCCCCAGCATTTT	CAWAWGGGQPQHF
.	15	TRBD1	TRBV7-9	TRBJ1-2	TGTGCCAGCAGCCCAATGACAGGGGGCGGTTATGGCTACACCTTC	CASSPMTGGGYGYTF
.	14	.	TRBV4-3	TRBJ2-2	TGCGCCAGCAGCCAAGGTTCGGGCACCGGGGAGCTGTTTTTT	CASSQGSGTGELFF
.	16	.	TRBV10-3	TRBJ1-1	TGTGCCATCAGTGACCCGAGGGGAGGGGAGGACACTGAAGCTTTCTTT	CAISDPRGGEDTEAFF
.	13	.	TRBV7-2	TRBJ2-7	TGTGCCAGCAGCCAGTGGAGTTCCTACGAGCAGTACTTC	CASSQWSSYEQYF
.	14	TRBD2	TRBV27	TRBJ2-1	TGTGCCAGTCGGCTAGCGGGGGGCAAAGATGAGCAGTTCTTC	CASRLAGGKDEQFF
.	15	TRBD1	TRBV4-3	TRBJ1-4	TGCGCCAGCAGCCGTTTACAGGGGGAAGATGAAAAACTGTTTTTT	CASSRLQGEDEKLFF
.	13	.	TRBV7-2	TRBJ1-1	TGTGCCAGCAGCTTGGGACTAAAGCTTGAAGCTTTCTTT	CASSLGLKLEAFF